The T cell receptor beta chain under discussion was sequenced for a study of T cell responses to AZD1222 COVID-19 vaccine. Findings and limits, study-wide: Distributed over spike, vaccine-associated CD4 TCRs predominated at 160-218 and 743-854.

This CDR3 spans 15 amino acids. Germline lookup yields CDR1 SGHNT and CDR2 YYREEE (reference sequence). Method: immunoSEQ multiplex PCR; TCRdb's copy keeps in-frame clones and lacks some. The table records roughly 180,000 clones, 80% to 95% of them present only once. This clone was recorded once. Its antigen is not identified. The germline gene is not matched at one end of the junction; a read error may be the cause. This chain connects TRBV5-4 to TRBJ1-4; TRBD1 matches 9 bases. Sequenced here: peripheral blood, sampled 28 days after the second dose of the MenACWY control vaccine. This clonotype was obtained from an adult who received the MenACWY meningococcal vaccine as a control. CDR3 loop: CASRLAGTGKEKLFF. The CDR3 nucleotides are TGTGCCAGCAGATTGGCAGGGACAGGGAAAGAAAAACTGTTTTTT. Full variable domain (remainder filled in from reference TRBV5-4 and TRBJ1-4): ETGVTQSPTHLIKTRGQQVTLRCSSQSGHNTVSWYQQALGQGPQFIFQYYREEENGRGNFPPRFSGLQFPNYSSELNVNALELDDSALYLCASRLAGTGKEKLFFGSGTQLSVL.